This TCR beta chain is from a study of CD8 T cells in ankylosing spondylitis. Study results and caveats: A TCR beta motif of fewer than 10 highly homologous variants seemed to mark ankylosing spondylitis blood. Matched ankylosing spondylitis synovial fluid reportedly contained a significantly enriched population of disease-linked clones.

The authors made TCR beta libraries by quantitative 5'-RACE with molecular barcodes. One entry per CDR3 protein, called by TCRdb with MiXCR from the 5' RACE reads. This table has approximately 260,000 distinct CDR3 sequences, approximately 20% appearing once. This clonotype was observed a few times. The antigen is not known. V dropped 8 bases and J dropped 1 base, with 14 bases sitting between them. This CDR3 has 15 amino acids. Germline lookup yields CDR1 MNHEY and CDR2 SMNVEV (reference sequence). The sequencing sample was made of blood, either unsorted or a sorted T cell fraction (not recorded which). The chain joins TRBV27 to TRBJ2-2; tentatively, D is TRBD1 (6 bases). The TCR comes from a male donor with ankylosing spondylitis or in good health (not recorded which). This CDR3 reads CASYTRTENTGELFF. CDR3 bases: TGTGCCAGCTATACCAGGACAGAGAACACCGGGGAGCTGTTTTTT.